Listed below are T cell receptor beta chains from one sample, sequenced in a study of T cells after yellow fever vaccination. TCRdb re-derived calls from the 5' RACE reads in MiXCR, one entry per CDR3 protein. The sample consists of approximately 580,000 distinct CDR3 sequences, about 15% of them appearing once. The sequenced sample was PBMCs, obtained about 5 days after the first yellow fever vaccination. The receptors originated from a man in his late teens or twenties who received the YFV17D yellow fever vaccine. Each CDR3 is given with its conserved first and last residue.

CASSTGPGSTDTQYF	TRBV19	TRBJ2-3	15
CSASTGFGNTIYF	TRBV20-1	TRBJ1-3	13
CASSLADREEIETQYF	TRBV5-1	TRBJ2-5	16
CASSTGRARAKNIQYF	TRBV4-1	TRBJ2-4	16
CASSYSAWARPPNEQFF	TRBV6-2/TRBV6-3	TRBJ2-1	17
CASSPVRSGYTF	TRBV18	TRBJ1-2	12
CASNGGGGWNEQFF	TRBV12-3/TRBV12-4	TRBJ2-1	14
CASSVFGNTEAFF	TRBV2	TRBJ1-1	13
CASSLMDRGQENTIYF	TRBV5-1	TRBJ1-3	16
CARDGGHEQYF	TRBV5-4	TRBJ2-7	11
CASSIRLRGFRNQPQHF	TRBV19	TRBJ1-5	17
CASIKTNTGELFF	TRBV2	TRBJ2-2	13
CASSFSLDRLSYEQYF	TRBV5-1	TRBJ2-7	16
CASSPPAGGPSEQFF	TRBV9	TRBJ2-1	15
CASSVDRGSETQYF	TRBV7-3	TRBJ2-5	14
CSVVRGEKLFF	TRBV29-1	TRBJ1-4	11
CASSLRGGGNQPQHF	TRBV5-1	TRBJ1-5	15
CASTGTSVYEQYF	TRBV10-2	TRBJ2-7	13